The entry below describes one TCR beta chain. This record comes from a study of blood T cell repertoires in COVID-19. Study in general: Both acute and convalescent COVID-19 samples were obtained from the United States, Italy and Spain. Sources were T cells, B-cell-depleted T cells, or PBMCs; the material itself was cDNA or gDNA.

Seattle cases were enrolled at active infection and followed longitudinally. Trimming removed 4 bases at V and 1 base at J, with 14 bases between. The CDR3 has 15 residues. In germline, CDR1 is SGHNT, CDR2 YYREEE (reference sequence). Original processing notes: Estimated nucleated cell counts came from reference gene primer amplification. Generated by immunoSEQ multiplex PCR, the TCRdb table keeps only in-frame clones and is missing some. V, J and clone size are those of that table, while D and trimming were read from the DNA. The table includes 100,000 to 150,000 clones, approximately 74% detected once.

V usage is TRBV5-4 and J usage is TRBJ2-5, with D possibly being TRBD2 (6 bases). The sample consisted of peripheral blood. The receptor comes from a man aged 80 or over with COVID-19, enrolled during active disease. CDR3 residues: CASSPGNGGQETQYF. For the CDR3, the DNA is TGTGCCAGCAGCCCTGGGAACGGGGGCCAAGAGACCCAGTACTTC.